This TCR beta chain was found in a study of blood T cell repertoires in COVID-19. At the level of the study: Specimens from acute and convalescent COVID-19 originated in the United States, Italy and Spain. T cells, B-cell-depleted T cells, or PBMCs supplied cDNA or gDNA.

The germline gives CDR1 SGHDT, CDR2 YYEEEE. V was trimmed by 4 bases and J by 0 bases, leaving 11 bases between them. The CDR3 extends over 15 amino acids. Original processing notes: Counts of nucleated cells, estimated from reference gene primer amplification, were obtained. Clones were sequenced by immunoSEQ multiplex PCR, and TCRdb holds only the in-frame ones, with some missing. V, J and clone size are those of that table, while D and trimming were read from the DNA. The sample comprises roughly 120,000 clones, 84% of which are singletons, and roughly 8.1% rests with the top ten. Sequencing used peripheral blood. The chain employs TRBV5-6 and TRBJ2-1; D is ambiguous. The receptor was derived from a woman between 40 and 50 years old with acute or convalescent COVID-19. This CDR3 reads CASSAGLSSYNEQFF. In nucleotides, the CDR3 is TGTGCCAGCAGCGCCGGGTTGAGCTCCTACAATGAGCAGTTCTTC.